This is a list of T cell receptor beta chains from one sample in a study of cytomegalovirus exposure and HLA in healthy donors. Measured with immunoSEQ multiplex PCR; TCRdb has only the in-frame clones, and not every one. The sample lists 200,000 or so clones, around 83% seen once, with around 15% in the top ten. The sequenced material came from PBMCs. All receptors come from a woman aged 25 to 39 in good health and CMV-seropositive. Both conserved end residues are part of each CDR3. Fields, in order: J gene, clone size, D gene, V gene, CDR3 protein, CDR3 DNA. D genes are given only for firm matches. Only part of the rows carry a size: once, few, many, or a class if the clone is expanded.

TRBJ1-1 - TRBD1 TRBV7-3 CASSASGGRTEAFF TGTGCCAGCAGCGCGTCAGGGGGGAGGACTGAAGCTTTCTTT
TRBJ2-2 - - TRBV27 CASSFLEGRGNTGELFF TGTGCCAGCAGTTTCCTCGAAGGGCGGGGGAACACCGGGGAGCTGTTTTTT
TRBJ1-2 few TRBD1 TRBV6-5 CASSYLPGQGVNGYTF TGTGCCAGCAGTTACTTACCGGGACAGGGGGTAAATGGCTACACCTTC
TRBJ2-7 once - TRBV27 CASSPSHGKQYF TGTGCCAGCAGTCCCTCTCACGGTAAACAGTACTTC
TRBJ2-1 - TRBD2 TRBV6-1 CASGTSDSSYNEQFF TGTGCCAGTGGGACTAGCGACAGCTCCTACAATGAGCAGTTCTTC
TRBJ2-5 - - TRBV5-4 CASNYWGRETQYF TGTGCCAGCAACTACTGGGGGCGGGAGACCCAGTACTTC
TRBJ1-5 - - TRBV28 CASSNRDFNQPQHF TGTGCCAGCAGCAACCGGGACTTCAATCAGCCCCAGCATTTT
TRBJ2-1 - TRBD2 TRBV2 CASAERLAGGFEQFF TGTGCCAGCGCTGAACGACTAGCGGGAGGGTTTGAGCAGTTCTTC
TRBJ2-2 - TRBD1 TRBV6-5 CASSKDRGPTGELFF TGTGCCAGCAGTAAGGACAGGGGGCCCACCGGGGAGCTGTTTTTT
TRBJ2-2 - TRBD1 TRBV7-2 CASSRQGASGELFF TGTGCCAGCAGCCGACAGGGGGCTTCCGGGGAGCTGTTTTTT
TRBJ2-7 - - TRBV28 CASSLGGPVYEQYF TGTGCCAGCAGTCTAGGCGGGCCCGTCTACGAGCAGTACTTC
TRBJ1-2 few - TRBV10-2 CASSELSRNSGYTF TGCGCCAGCAGTGAGTTAAGCAGGAATTCTGGCTACACCTTC
TRBJ1-5 - - TRBV2 CASSDRAGNQPQHF TGTGCCAGCAGTGACAGGGCGGGCAATCAGCCCCAGCATTTT
TRBJ1-1 - - TRBV28 CASSTAGYEAFF TGTGCCAGCAGCACCGCGGGGTATGAAGCTTTCTTT
TRBJ2-7 - - TRBV11-2 CASRSAQGIIYEQYF TGTGCCAGCAGATCCGCACAGGGTATTATCTACGAGCAGTACTTC
TRBJ2-3 - TRBD2 TRBV5-6 CASSLAGEDTQYF TGTGCCAGCAGCCTAGCGGGAGAAGATACGCAGTATTTT
TRBJ1-1 few - TRBV2 CASGRQKNTEAFF TGTGCCAGCGGACGACAGAAGAACACTGAAGCTTTCTTT
TRBJ1-2 many TRBD1 TRBV19 CASSPTLKRQGRNYGYTF TGTGCCAGTAGTCCGACCCTAAAACGACAGGGAAGAAACTATGGCTACACCTTC
TRBJ1-1 - - TRBV5-6 CASSSLTGGEEAFF TGTGCCAGCAGCTCACTCACGGGGGGAGAGGAGGCTTTCTTT
TRBJ2-6 - - TRBV9 CASSVGASGANVLTF TGTGCCAGCAGCGTAGGGGCGTCTGGGGCCAACGTCCTGACTTTC
TRBJ2-7 - TRBD1 TRBV5-8 CASSWGQGTPYEQYF TGTGCCAGCAGCTGGGGACAGGGGACTCCCTACGAGCAGTACTTC
TRBJ2-7 few TRBD2 TRBV29-1 CSVQRGTYEQYF TGCAGCGTCCAGCGGGGGACCTACGAGCAGTACTTC
TRBJ2-1 - TRBD2 TRBV5-1 CASSLPPSGNSYNEQFF TGCGCCAGCAGCCTACCCCCTAGCGGGAACTCCTACAATGAGCAGTTCTTC
TRBJ1-1 once - TRBV30 CAQEGAFF TGTGCCCAGGAGGGGGCTTTCTTT
TRBJ1-5 - TRBD1 TRBV19 CASTPGTGGPNQPQHF TGTGCCAGTACCCCCGGGACAGGGGGGCCCAATCAGCCCCAGCATTTT
TRBJ2-5 - TRBD1 TRBV9 CASSVSRGLLGETQYF TGTGCCAGCAGCGTCTCCAGGGGGCTCTTGGGAGAGACCCAGTACTTC
TRBJ1-2 few TRBD1 TRBV4-1 CASSPGTGVSGGYTF TGCGCCAGCAGTCCCGGGACAGGGGTTTCGGGTGGCTACACCTTC
TRBJ2-7 - - TRBV5-8 CASSLGLSRGSFYEQYF TGTGCCAGCAGCTTGGGTTTATCCAGGGGCTCCTTCTACGAGCAGTACTTC
TRBJ1-1 - TRBD1 TRBV5-1 CASSLEVGQGTEAFF TGCGCCAGCAGCTTGGAAGTTGGACAGGGCACTGAAGCTTTCTTT
TRBJ2-2 - TRBD1 TRBV28 CASTLPGQGSAGELFF TGTGCCAGCACCCTACCGGGACAGGGTTCGGCCGGGGAGCTGTTTTTT
TRBJ2-2 - - TRBV6-5 CASSYSINRGTGELFF TGTGCCAGCAGTTACTCGATTAACCGGGGCACCGGGGAGCTGTTTTTT
TRBJ2-2 - - TRBV6-5 CASSGRGRAGELFF TGTGCCAGCAGTGGCAGGGGTAGGGCCGGGGAGCTGTTTTTT
TRBJ2-3 - - TRBV6-1 CASAGSTDTQYF TGTGCCAGCGCGGGGAGCACAGATACGCAGTATTTT
TRBJ2-1 - - TRBV29-1 CSATSDYNEQFF TGCAGCGCGACATCCGACTACAATGAGCAGTTCTTC
TRBJ1-5 - TRBD1 TRBV15 CATARDREGQPQHF TGTGCCACAGCGCGGGACAGGGAGGGACAGCCCCAGCATTTT
TRBJ1-1 - TRBD1 TRBV6-6 CASSYSGTANTEAFF TGTGCCAGCAGTTACTCCGGGACAGCGAACACTGAAGCTTTCTTT
TRBJ1-4 - - TRBV11-3 CASSLAESREKLFF TGTGCCAGCAGCTTGGCGGAGAGCCGTGAAAAACTGTTTTTT
TRBJ2-7 - TRBD2 TRBV28 CASSPTGGGSYEQYF TGTGCCAGCAGCCCAACGGGCGGGGGTTCCTACGAGCAGTACTTC
TRBJ2-7 - TRBD1 TRBV5-5 CASSPEGTVSYEQYF TGTGCCAGCAGCCCCGAGGGGACAGTCTCCTACGAGCAGTACTTC
TRBJ1-2 - - TRBV25-1 CASTPSDRPDLTTF TGTGCCAGCACGCCTTCCGACAGACCGGATTTGACCACCTTC
TRBJ2-1 - TRBD2 TRBV5-6 CASSPQLAGDNEQFF TGTGCCAGCAGCCCCCAGCTAGCGGGAGACAATGAGCAGTTCTTC
TRBJ2-7 - TRBD2 TRBV19 CASSLASGSSYEQYF TGTGCCAGTAGTTTGGCTAGCGGGAGTTCATACGAGCAGTACTTC
TRBJ2-1 - - TRBV27 CASRRDFSYYNEQFF TGTGCCAGCAGGCGGGACTTCTCGTACTACAATGAGCAGTTCTTC
TRBJ2-3 - TRBD2 TRBV18 CASSPGTSGPFTDTQYF TGTGCCAGCTCACCCGGGACTAGCGGACCATTCACAGATACGCAGTATTTT
TRBJ1-1 - TRBD1 TRBV7-9 CASSSQGAGEAFF TGTGCCAGCAGCTCACAGGGGGCCGGTGAAGCTTTCTTT
TRBJ2-7 many - TRBV30 CAWNMGAGGEQYF TGTGCCTGGAATATGGGAGCAGGCGGCGAGCAGTACTTC
TRBJ2-3 - - TRBV9 CASSVRQYTDTQYF TGTGCCAGCAGCGTAAGACAGTACACAGATACGCAGTATTTT
TRBJ2-1 - - TRBV20-1 CSATGRKEQFF TGCAGTGCTACAGGCAGAAAGGAGCAGTTCTTC
TRBJ2-7 - - TRBV6-1 CASSELSTEQYF TGTGCCAGCAGTGAATTGAGTACTGAGCAGTACTTC